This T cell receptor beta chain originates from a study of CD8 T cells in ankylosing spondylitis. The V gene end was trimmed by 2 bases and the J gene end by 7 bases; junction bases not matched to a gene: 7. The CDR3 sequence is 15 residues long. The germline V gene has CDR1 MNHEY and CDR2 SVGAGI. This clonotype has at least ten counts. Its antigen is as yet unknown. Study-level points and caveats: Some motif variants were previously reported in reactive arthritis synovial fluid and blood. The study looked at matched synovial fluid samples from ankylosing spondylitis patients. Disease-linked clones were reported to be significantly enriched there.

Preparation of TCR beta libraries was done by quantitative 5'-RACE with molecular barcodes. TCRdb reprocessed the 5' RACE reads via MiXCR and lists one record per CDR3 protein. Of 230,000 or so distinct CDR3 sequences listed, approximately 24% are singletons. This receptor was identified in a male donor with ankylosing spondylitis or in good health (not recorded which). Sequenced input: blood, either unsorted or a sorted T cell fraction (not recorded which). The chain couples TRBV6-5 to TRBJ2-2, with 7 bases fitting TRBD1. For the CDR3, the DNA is TGTGCCAGCAGTTACGGGCAGGGGGTTTTCGGGGAGCTGTTTTTT. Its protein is CASSYGQGVFGELFF.